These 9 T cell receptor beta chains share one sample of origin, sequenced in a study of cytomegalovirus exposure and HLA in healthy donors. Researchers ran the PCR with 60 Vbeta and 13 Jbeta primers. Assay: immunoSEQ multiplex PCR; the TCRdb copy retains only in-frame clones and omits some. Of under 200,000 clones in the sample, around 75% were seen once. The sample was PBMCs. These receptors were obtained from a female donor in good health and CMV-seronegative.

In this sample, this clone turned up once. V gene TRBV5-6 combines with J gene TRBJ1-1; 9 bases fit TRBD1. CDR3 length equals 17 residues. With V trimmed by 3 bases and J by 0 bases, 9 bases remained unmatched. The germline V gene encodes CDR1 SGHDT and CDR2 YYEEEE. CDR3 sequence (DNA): TGTGCCAGCAGCTACAACCTACAGGGGGCTTTGAACACTGAAGCTTTCTTT. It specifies CASSYNLQGALNTEAFF.

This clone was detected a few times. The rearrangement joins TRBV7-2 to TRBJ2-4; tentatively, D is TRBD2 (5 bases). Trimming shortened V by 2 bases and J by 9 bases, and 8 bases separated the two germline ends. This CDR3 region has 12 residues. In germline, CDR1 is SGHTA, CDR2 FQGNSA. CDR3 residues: CASSLQEAIQYF. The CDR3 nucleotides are TGTGCCAGCAGCTTACAGGAGGCCATTCAGTACTTC.

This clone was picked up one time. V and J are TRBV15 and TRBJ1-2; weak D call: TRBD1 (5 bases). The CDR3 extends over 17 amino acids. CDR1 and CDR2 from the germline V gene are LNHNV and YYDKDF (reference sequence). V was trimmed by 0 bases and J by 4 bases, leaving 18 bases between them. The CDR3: CATSRDREVFLAYGYTF. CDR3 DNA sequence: TGTGCCACCAGCAGAGACAGGGAGGTTTTCTTGGCCTATGGCTACACCTTC.

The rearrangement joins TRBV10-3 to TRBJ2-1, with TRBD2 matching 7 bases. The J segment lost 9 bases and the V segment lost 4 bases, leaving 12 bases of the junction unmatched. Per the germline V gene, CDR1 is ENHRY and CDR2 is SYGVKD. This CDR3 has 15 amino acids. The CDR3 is CAISGLAVSSGEQFF. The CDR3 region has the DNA TGTGCCATCAGTGGACTAGCCGTTTCAAGTGGTGAGCAGTTCTTC.

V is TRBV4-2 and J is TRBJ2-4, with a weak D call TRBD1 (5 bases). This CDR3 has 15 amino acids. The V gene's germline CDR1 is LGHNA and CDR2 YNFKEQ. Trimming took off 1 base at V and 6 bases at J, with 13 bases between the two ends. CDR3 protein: CASSQVRQGLNIQYF. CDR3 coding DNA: TGTGCCAGCAGCCAAGTGCGGCAGGGCTTAAACATTCAGTACTTC.

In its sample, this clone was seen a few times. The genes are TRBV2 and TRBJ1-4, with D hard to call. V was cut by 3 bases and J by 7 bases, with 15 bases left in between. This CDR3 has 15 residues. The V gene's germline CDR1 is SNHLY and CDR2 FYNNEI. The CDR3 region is CASSESSGGSEKLFF. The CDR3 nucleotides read TGTGCCAGCAGTGAGAGCTCAGGAGGGAGTGAAAAACTGTTTTTT.

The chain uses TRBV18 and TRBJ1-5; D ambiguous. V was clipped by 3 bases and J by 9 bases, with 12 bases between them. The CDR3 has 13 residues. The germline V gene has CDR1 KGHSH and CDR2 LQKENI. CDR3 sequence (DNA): TGTGCCAGCTCACCGAACGGCGGGCGGCCCCAGCATTTT. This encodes CASSPNGGRPQHF.

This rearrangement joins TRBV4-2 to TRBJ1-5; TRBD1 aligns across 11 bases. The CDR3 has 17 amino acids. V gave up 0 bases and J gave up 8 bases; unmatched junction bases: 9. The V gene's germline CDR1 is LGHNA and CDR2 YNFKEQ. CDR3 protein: CASSQDIRTGGAEPQHF. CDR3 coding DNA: TGTGCCAGCAGCCAAGATATCCGGACAGGGGGCGCGGAGCCCCAGCATTTT.

The CDR3 reads CASSGQGLGNQPQHF. The CDR3 bases are TGTGCCAGCAGCGGGCAGGGTTTAGGCAATCAGCCCCAGCATTTT. V gene TRBV27 combines with J gene TRBJ1-5; D is possibly TRBD1 (5 bases). The CDR3 has 15 residues. V lost 6 bases to trimming and J lost 2 bases, with 14 bases between them. Germline V CDR1 and CDR2: MNHEY, SMNVEV (reference sequence).